These 7 T cell receptor beta chains were all obtained from the same sample, sequenced in a study of T cells in localized non-small cell lung cancer. Produced via immunoSEQ multiplex PCR; TCRdb's table is partial and in-frame only. Of about 48,000 clones listed, around three quarters are singletons. The sample in question was peripheral blood, obtained before any cancer treatment. All receptors come from a man aged 35 to 69 with stage I squamous cell lung carcinoma.

The chain employs TRBV5-1 and TRBJ2-2, with D possibly being TRBD1 (5 bases). CDR1 is SGHRS and CDR2 is YFSETQ in the germline V gene. The length of the CDR3 is 15 residues. V was shortened by 1 base and J by 6 bases, with 13 bases between the two germline ends. The CDR3 loop is CASSLQDRGAGELFF. The CDR3 DNA sequence: TGCGCCAGCAGCTTGCAGGATAGGGGTGCCGGGGAGCTGTTTTTT.

The chain joins TRBV4-1 to TRBJ1-5; D uncertain. V was shortened by 0 bases and J by 6 bases, with 12 bases between the two germline ends. Per germline, CDR1 MGHRA and CDR2 YSYEKL. This CDR3 has 15 amino acids. For the CDR3, the DNA is TGCGCCAGCAGCCAAGATTTTTTAGGCCTTCAGCCCCAGCATTTT. Encoded protein: CASSQDFLGLQPQHF.

This clone occurred a few times. The gene calls are TRBV4-2 and TRBJ2-5; TRBD2 matches 10 bases. This CDR3 is built from 15 residues. The trim removed 2 bases at V and 5 bases at J, leaving 5 bases unmatched. CDR1 LGHNA and CDR2 YNFKEQ come from the germline V gene. The CDR3 protein is CASSQTGTSDETQYF. CDR3 DNA: TGTGCCAGCAGCCAAACTGGGACTAGCGATGAGACCCAGTACTTC.

V gene TRBV7-2 combines with J gene TRBJ2-1, with D tentatively TRBD2 (6 bases). The CDR3 is 16 amino acids. Trimming took 0 bases from V and 0 from J, leaving 9 bases between them. Germline CDR1 SGHTA, CDR2 FQGNSA. CDR3 in amino acids: CASSLAGGYSYNEQFF. In nucleotides, the CDR3 is TGTGCCAGCAGCTTAGCTGGGGGGTACTCCTACAATGAGCAGTTCTTC.

This chain links TRBV7-3 with TRBJ2-7, with D tentatively TRBD2 (7 bases). The ends were cut back, 2 bases at V and 0 bases at J, with 11 bases in the middle. CDR1 is SGHTA, CDR2 FQGTGA, per germline. The CDR3 length is 15 residues. CDR3 sequence: CASSLAGASSYEQYF. Written as DNA, the CDR3 is TGTGCCAGCAGCTTAGCGGGGGCCAGCTCCTACGAGCAGTACTTC.

The V gene is TRBV19, the J gene TRBJ1-5; possibly TRBD1 for D (5 bases). The CDR3 has 14 residues. Germline CDR1 reads LNHDA; CDR2 reads SQIVND (reference sequence). The V and J ends lost 4 bases and 1 base respectively, with 8 bases between them. CDR3 sequence: CASSTRQSNQPQHF. CDR3 nucleotides: TGTGCCAGTAGTACCCGACAGAGCAATCAGCCCCAGCATTTT.

The rearrangement joins TRBV7-9 to TRBJ1-2, with D perhaps TRBD1 (5 bases). V was clipped by 4 bases and J by 3 bases, with 12 bases between them. The CDR3 length is 14 residues. Germline loops: CDR1 SEHNR, CDR2 FQNEAQ (reference sequence). The CDR3 protein is CASSSTESYYGYTF. Written as DNA, the CDR3 is TGTGCCAGCAGCTCGACAGAGAGTTACTATGGCTACACCTTC. Supplemented by reference TRBV7-9 and TRBJ1-2, the full variable domain reads DTGVSQNPRHKITKRGQNVTFRCDPISEHNRLYWYRQTLGQGPEFLTYFQNEAQLEKSRLLSDRFSAERPKGSFSTLEIQRTEQGDSAMYLCASSSTESYYGYTFGSGTRLTVV.